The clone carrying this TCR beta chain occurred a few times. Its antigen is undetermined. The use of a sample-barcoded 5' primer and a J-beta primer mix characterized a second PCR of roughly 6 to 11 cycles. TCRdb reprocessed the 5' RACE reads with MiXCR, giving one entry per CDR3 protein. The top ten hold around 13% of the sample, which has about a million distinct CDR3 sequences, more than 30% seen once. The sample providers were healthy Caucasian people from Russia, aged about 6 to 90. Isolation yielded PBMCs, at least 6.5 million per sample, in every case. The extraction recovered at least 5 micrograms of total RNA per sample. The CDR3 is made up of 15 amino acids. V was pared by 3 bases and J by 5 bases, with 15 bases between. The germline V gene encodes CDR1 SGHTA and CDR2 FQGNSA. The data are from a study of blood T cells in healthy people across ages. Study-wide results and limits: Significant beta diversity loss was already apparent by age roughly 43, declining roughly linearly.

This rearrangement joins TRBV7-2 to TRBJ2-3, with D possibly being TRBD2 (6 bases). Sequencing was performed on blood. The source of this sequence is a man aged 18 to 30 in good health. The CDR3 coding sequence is TGTGCCAGCAGCTTTGGCGGGGCCGGTGGAGATACGCAGTATTTT. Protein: CASSFGGAGGDTQYF.